Listed below are T cell receptor beta chains from one sample, sequenced in a study of cytomegalovirus exposure and HLA in healthy donors. The table came from immunoSEQ multiplex PCR; TCRdb's copy has only in-frame clones and leaves some out. Altogether under 70,000 clones are present, about 69% being singletons, with the ten largest covering roughly 35%. Material: PBMCs. These receptors came from a man aged 40-55 years in good health and CMV-seropositive. The CDR3 runs from the conserved cysteine through the conserved F or W. The D gene is left open where the match is weak. For some rows the clone size is stated as once, few or many, or as a class when expanded; others skip it.

clone_size | j_call | d_call | v_call | cdr3_aa | cdr3_nt
- | TRBJ1-2 | TRBD1 | TRBV5-1 | CASRLGTGEGYTF | TGCGCCAGCAGACTCGGGACAGGGGAAGGCTACACCTTC
- | TRBJ1-2 | - | TRBV6-1 | CASSANPGYGYTF | TGTGCCAGCAGTGCAAACCCCGGCTATGGCTACACCTTC
- | TRBJ2-3 | - | TRBV2 | CASKRDIDTDTQYF | TGTGCCAGCAAGCGGGACATCGACACAGATACGCAGTATTTT
- | TRBJ2-1 | TRBD2 | TRBV29-1 | CSARQSSGGAAEQFF | TGCAGCGCACGACAGAGTAGCGGGGGGGCGGCTGAGCAGTTCTTC
- | TRBJ2-5 | - | TRBV7-3 | CASSQNSGVMETQYF | TGTGCCAGCAGCCAAAATTCGGGAGTCATGGAGACCCAGTACTTC
few | TRBJ1-1 | TRBD1 | TRBV7-9 | CASSLGQGRTEAFF | TGTGCCAGCAGCTTGGGACAGGGGCGGACTGAAGCTTTCTTT
- | TRBJ1-2 | TRBD1 | TRBV9 | CASSLTGARGYTF | TGTGCCAGCAGCCTCACAGGGGCGCGAGGCTACACCTTC
- | TRBJ1-5 | - | TRBV7-8 | CASSQGSADQPQHF | TGTGCCAGCAGCCAGGGGTCGGCCGATCAGCCCCAGCATTTT
- | TRBJ1-5 | - | TRBV12-2 | CASRLACRTGRHPHRYQPQHF | TGTGCAAGTCGCTTAGCCTGTCGCACCGGCAGGCACCCACACCGCTATCAGCCCCAGCATTTT
- | TRBJ2-2 | TRBD2 | TRBV7-9 | CASSSSGGGTGELFF | TGTGCCAGCAGCTCTAGCGGCGGAGGCACCGGGGAGCTGTTTTTT
- | TRBJ2-7 | TRBD1 | TRBV7-3 | CASSPRTGGLYEQYF | TGTGCCAGCAGCCCGAGGACAGGAGGCCTCTACGAGCAGTACTTC
- | TRBJ1-1 | - | TRBV4-2 | CASSQGEGSVTEAFF | TGTGCCAGCAGCCAAGGGGAGGGGAGTGTCACTGAAGCTTTCTTT
- | TRBJ2-7 | - | TRBV6-5 | CASRQGTAPVEQYF | TGTGCCAGCAGGCAGGGGACGGCCCCCGTCGAGCAGTACTTC
- | TRBJ2-7 | TRBD1 | TRBV10-2 | CASSDDREYEQYF | TGCGCCAGCAGTGACGACAGGGAGTACGAGCAGTACTTC
- | TRBJ2-7 | - | TRBV6-5 | CASSLSSGPYEQYF | TGTGCCAGCAGCCTATCTTCAGGCCCCTACGAGCAGTACTTC
once | TRBJ2-1 | TRBD1 | TRBV5-1 | CASYRDRIDEQFF | TGCGCCAGCTACCGGGACAGGATCGATGAGCAGTTCTTC
- | TRBJ2-5 | - | TRBV25-1 | CATSVRGQETQYF | TGTGCCACCTCAGTGCGGGGCCAAGAGACCCAGTACTTC
- | TRBJ1-5 | - | TRBV7-8 | CASSLGEGPSQPQHF | TGTGCCAGCAGCTTAGGTGAGGGCCCGAGTCAGCCCCAGCATTTT
- | TRBJ1-2 | - | TRBV6-5 | CASSYLAGNYGYTF | TGTGCCAGCAGTTACCTGGCGGGGAACTATGGCTACACCTTC
once | TRBJ1-5 | - | TRBV18 | CASSPSGNQPQHF | TGTGCCAGCTCACCATCGGGCAATCAGCCCCAGCATTTT
- | TRBJ1-3 | TRBD1 | TRBV5-4 | CASSLGQVDSGNTIYF | TGTGCCAGCAGCCTGGGACAGGTGGACTCTGGAAACACCATATATTTT
- | TRBJ1-3 | TRBD1 | TRBV6-1 | CASSARGQSSGNTIYF | TGTGCCAGCAGTGCCCGGGGACAGAGCTCTGGAAACACCATATATTTT
- | TRBJ1-5 | - | TRBV4-1 | CASSQVLGVNQPQHF | TGCGCCAGCAGCCAAGTTCTCGGGGTGAATCAGCCCCAGCATTTT
- | TRBJ2-3 | TRBD2 | TRBV2 | CASRELAGGPVDTQYF | TGTGCCAGCAGGGAACTAGCGGGGGGGCCCGTAGATACGCAGTATTTT
once | TRBJ2-5 | - | TRBV5-1 | CASYILGVQGTQYF | TGCGCCAGCTACATATTGGGAGTCCAAGGGACCCAGTACTTC
- | TRBJ1-2 | TRBD1 | TRBV2 | CASSVDRGGGYTF | TGTGCCAGCAGTGTGGACAGGGGAGGAGGCTACACCTTC
few | TRBJ1-1 | - | TRBV6-5 | CASSAGTTNTEAFF | TGTGCCAGCAGTGCCGGGACAACAAACACTGAAGCTTTCTTT
few | TRBJ2-2 | - | TRBV7-6 | CASFPLGGAGWSGELFF | TGTGCCAGCTTCCCTTTAGGGGGGGCGGGTTGGTCCGGGGAGCTGTTTTTT
- | TRBJ2-7 | - | TRBV4-1 | CASSQDPTEGEQYF | TGCGCCAGCAGCCAAGATCCAACAGAGGGCGAGCAGTACTTC
- | TRBJ2-3 | - | TRBV7-2 | CASSLGVLGTDTQYF | TGTGCCAGCAGCTTAGGTGTCCTAGGTACCGATACGCAGTATTTT
- | TRBJ1-6 | - | TRBV5-1 | CASSLNAGISGSPLHF | TGCGCCAGCAGCTTGAACGCAGGGATAAGTGGTTCACCCCTCCACTTT
- | TRBJ1-2 | - | TRBV29-1 | CSGFDGSGYTF | TGCAGCGGCTTTGATGGCTCTGGCTACACCTTC
- | TRBJ2-5 | - | TRBV6-5 | CASSPDRAYQETQYF | TGTGCCAGCAGTCCGGACAGAGCGTACCAAGAGACCCAGTACTTC
once | TRBJ2-3 | TRBD2 | TRBV9 | CASSLGLADSDTQYF | TGTGCCAGCAGCTTGGGACTAGCGGATTCAGATACGCAGTATTTT
few | TRBJ1-3 | - | TRBV4-1 | CASSQARTAGNTIYF | TGCGCCAGCAGCCAAGCTAGGACAGCTGGAAACACCATATATTTT
once | TRBJ1-4 | - | TRBV5-1 | CASSLGQRATNEKLFF | TGCGCCAGCAGCTTGGGACAACGTGCAACTAATGAAAAACTGTTTTTT
- | TRBJ2-7 | TRBD1 | TRBV6-1 | CASSEGSVVRTGGYRYEQYF | TGTGCCAGCAGTGAAGGTTCCGTCGTACGTACAGGGGGGTATCGATACGAGCAGTACTTC
few | TRBJ1-1 | - | TRBV4-3 | CASSQDHQGSIGNTEAFF | TGCGCCAGCAGCCAAGATCACCAGGGTAGTATAGGGAACACTGAAGCTTTCTTT
- | TRBJ2-3 | - | TRBV4-2 | CASSQAGISTDTQYF | TGTGCCAGCAGCCAAGCGGGGATTAGCACAGATACGCAGTATTTT
- | TRBJ2-3 | TRBD2 | TRBV14 | CASSPTSGGRNTQYF | TGTGCCAGCAGCCCAACTAGCGGGGGGCGCAATACGCAGTATTTT
once | TRBJ2-3 | TRBD2 | TRBV4-2 | CASSQAYSTSGESTDTQYF | TGTGCCAGCAGCCAAGCTTATTCAACTAGCGGGGAAAGCACAGATACGCAGTATTTT
- | TRBJ2-3 | - | TRBV7-2 | CASSLGQIDTQYF | TGTGCCAGCAGCTTAGGACAGATAGATACGCAGTATTTT
- | TRBJ2-2 | TRBD1 | TRBV6-1 | CAGTGDRGWTGELFF | TGTGCCGGGACGGGGGACAGGGGGTGGACCGGGGAGCTGTTTTTT
few | TRBJ2-1 | TRBD2 | TRBV7-2 | CASSLAARGGRNEQFF | TGTGCCAGCAGCTTAGCCGCGCGGGGGGGTCGGAATGAGCAGTTCTTC
- | TRBJ2-1 | TRBD2 | TRBV7-6 | CASSFLAGGLDEQFF | TGTGCCAGCAGTTTTCTAGCGGGGGGGCTGGATGAGCAGTTCTTC
- | TRBJ2-1 | - | TRBV7-7 | CASSPTINSYNEQFF | TGTGCTAGCAGCCCGACAATTAACTCCTACAATGAGCAGTTCTTC
- | TRBJ1-1 | TRBD1 | TRBV5-1 | CASSLARQGEAFF | TGCGCCAGCAGCTTGGCCCGACAGGGGGAGGCTTTCTTT
- | TRBJ2-7 | TRBD2 | TRBV5-4 | CASSSLAGGSYEQYF | TGTGCCAGCAGCTCCCTAGCGGGGGGATCCTACGAGCAGTACTTC
- | TRBJ2-3 | TRBD2 | TRBV19 | CASSEGRGAADTQYF | TGTGCCAGTAGTGAGGGGCGGGGGGCGGCGGATACGCAGTATTTT
- | TRBJ1-6 | - | TRBV9 | CASRRGSSYNSPLHF | TGTGCCAGCCGAAGAGGGAGCTCCTATAATTCACCCCTCCACTTT
- | TRBJ1-1 | TRBD1 | TRBV7-9 | CASSFGTERKAFF | TGTGCCAGCAGCTTTGGGACAGAAAGAAAAGCTTTCTTT
- | TRBJ1-1 | - | TRBV12-5 | CASGLVAIGGGNTEAFF | TGTGCTAGTGGTTTGGTAGCTATAGGGGGGGGGAACACTGAAGCTTTCTTT
- | TRBJ2-3 | - | TRBV4-2 | CASSQEGAGAQSTDTQYF | TGTGCCAGCAGCCAAGAGGGGGCGGGGGCCCAGAGCACAGATACGCAGTATTTT
- | TRBJ2-5 | TRBD2 | TRBV4-2 | CATAGDQETQYF | TGTGCGACTGCGGGGGATCAAGAGACCCAGTACTTC
- | TRBJ2-5 | - | TRBV2 | CASSLYQETQYF | TGTGCCAGCAGTCTGTATCAGGAGACCCAGTACTTC
few | TRBJ1-1 | TRBD1 | TRBV6-5 | CASVPPGGTEAFF | TGTGCCAGCGTCCCTCCAGGGGGCACTGAAGCTTTCTTT
- | TRBJ1-5 | - | TRBV4-3 | CASSQDLRDQPQHF | TGCGCCAGCAGCCAAGATCTCAGGGATCAGCCCCAGCATTTT
few | TRBJ1-3 | - | TRBV5-6 | CASLSLAVVEGNTIYF | TGTGCCAGCTTGTCTTTGGCGGTGGTGGAAGGAAACACCATATATTTT
few | TRBJ2-6 | TRBD1 | TRBV4-1 | CASSQGVFARTGGSGANVLTF | TGCGCCAGCAGCCAAGGGGTTTTCGCGAGGACAGGGGGCTCTGGGGCCAACGTCCTGACTTTC